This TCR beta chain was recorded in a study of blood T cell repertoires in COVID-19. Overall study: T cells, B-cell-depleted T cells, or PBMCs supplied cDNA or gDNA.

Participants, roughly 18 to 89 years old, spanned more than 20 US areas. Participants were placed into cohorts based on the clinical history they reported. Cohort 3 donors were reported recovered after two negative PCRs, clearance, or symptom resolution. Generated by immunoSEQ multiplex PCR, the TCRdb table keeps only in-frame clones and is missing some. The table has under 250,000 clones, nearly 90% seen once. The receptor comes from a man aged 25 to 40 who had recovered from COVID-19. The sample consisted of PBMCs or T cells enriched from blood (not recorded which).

The CDR3 here is CSGRTSAETQYF. CDR3 in DNA: TGCAGCGGCCGGACTAGTGCAGAGACCCAGTACTTC. The rearrangement links TRBV29-1 to TRBJ2-5; 7 nucleotides line up with TRBD2. This CDR3 is 12 amino acids long. The ends lost 7 bases at V and 4 bases at J; junction bases unmatched: 6. Per the germline V gene, CDR1 is SQVTM and CDR2 is ANQGSEA.